These 22 T cell receptor beta chains were sequenced from one sample in a study of cytomegalovirus exposure and HLA in healthy donors. PCR primers comprised 60 Vbeta and 13 Jbeta primers. Assay: immunoSEQ multiplex PCR; the TCRdb copy retains only in-frame clones and omits some. Of approximately 100,000 clones listed, 70% to 85% are singletons. The sample taken for sequencing was PBMCs. These receptors all come from a middle-aged man in good health and CMV-seropositive.

The rearrangement links TRBV14 to TRBJ2-2; TRBD2 aligns across 11 bases. This CDR3 region has 17 residues. V lost 2 bases and J lost 5; bases outside the gene matches: 7. CDR1 SGHDN and CDR2 FVKESK come from the germline V gene. DNA of the CDR3: TGTGCCAGCAGCCAACTCGGAACTAGCGGGGGAACCGGGGAGCTGTTTTTT. Its translation is CASSQLGTSGGTGELFF. The full variable domain, its missing parts supplied by reference TRBV14 and TRBJ2-2, is EAGVTQFPSHSVIEKGQTVTLRCDPISGHDNLYWYRRVMGKEIKFLLHFVKESKQDESGMPNNRFLAERTGGTYSTLKVQPAELEDSGVYFCASSQLGTSGGTGELFFGEGSRLTVL.

The rearrangement joins TRBV4-1 to TRBJ1-4; D remains unclear. The CDR3 has 16 amino acids. V gave up 1 base and J gave up 4 bases, with 13 bases separating them. The germline gives CDR1 MGHRA, CDR2 YSYEKL. CDR3 protein: CASSQGGRGRNEKLFF. The CDR3 nucleotides read TGCGCCAGCAGCCAAGGAGGGCGAGGGCGTAATGAAAAACTGTTTTTT.

This sequence joins TRBV6-1 and TRBJ2-6; no reliable D call. Deletions cut 9 bases from V and 0 bases from J, with 6 bases between. CDR3 length: 13 residues. The V gene's germline CDR1 is MNHNS and CDR2 SASEGT. In nucleotides, the CDR3 is TGTGCCAGTGAGTCCTCTGGGGCCAACGTCCTGACTTTC. The encoded protein is CASESSGANVLTF.

The chain links TRBV4-3 to TRBJ2-1, with D maybe TRBD1 (6 bases). V was cut by 0 bases and J by 3 bases, with 15 bases left in between. This CDR3 is 17 amino acids long. The germline V gene encodes CDR1 LGHNA and CDR2 YSLEER. This chain's CDR3 is CASSQDLQGSFYNEQFF. For the CDR3, the DNA is TGCGCCAGCAGCCAAGATCTGCAGGGGTCCTTCTACAATGAGCAGTTCTTC.

The chain carries TRBV4-1 and TRBJ1-5, with 8 positions matching TRBD1. CDR1 and CDR2 from the germline V gene are MGHRA and YSYEKL. CDR3 length: 17 residues. With V trimmed by 1 base and J by 4 bases, 9 bases remained unmatched. CDR3 in DNA: TGCGCCAGCAGCCAAGGACTCTTGGACAGGGAGAATCAGCCCCAGCATTTT. Protein: CASSQGLLDRENQPQHF.

The chain joins TRBV28 to TRBJ2-2; 7 positions agree with TRBD1. This CDR3 comprises 13 residues. Germline loops: CDR1 MDHEN, CDR2 SYDVKM. V lost 6 bases and J lost 7; bases outside the gene matches: 5. The chain's CDR3 is CASRGQVGGELFF. The CDR3, as DNA: TGTGCCAGCAGAGGACAGGTCGGCGGGGAGCTGTTTTTT.

V usage is TRBV27 and J usage is TRBJ2-7, with 9 bases aligning to TRBD2. Germline V lookup: CDR1 MNHEY, CDR2 SMNVEV (reference sequence). The CDR3 is 15 residues long. The J segment lost 3 bases and the V segment lost 5 bases, leaving 8 bases of the junction unmatched. The DNA for the CDR3 is TGTGCCAGCAGTCCACCGGGACTAGCTCTCTACGAGCAGTACTTC. This encodes CASSPPGLALYEQYF.

This chain uses TRBV6-5 with TRBJ1-2; 7 bases are shared with TRBD1. Trimming cost V 5 bases and J 4 bases; bases outside gene matches: 10. The CDR3 consists of 15 residues. Germline CDR1 is MNHEY and CDR2 is SVGAGI. For the CDR3, the DNA is TGTGCCAGCAGTCTCCAAGGGGGCGTCGGCTATGGCTACACCTTC. It codes for CASSLQGGVGYGYTF.

The chain recombines TRBV7-2 with TRBJ2-3, with D unresolved. With 0 bases removed from V and 4 bases from J, the gap between germline ends came to 8 bases. The CDR3 length is 14 residues. Germline V gives CDR1 SGHTA, CDR2 FQGNSA. The CDR3 sequence: CASSLAVGADTQYF. In DNA, the CDR3 is TGTGCCAGCAGCTTAGCGGTTGGAGCAGATACGCAGTATTTT.

The chain is built from TRBV7-2 and TRBJ2-5, with 9 bases aligning to TRBD2. CDR3 size: 15 residues. Germline V gene data show CDR1 as SGHTA and CDR2 as FQGNSA. The V segment lost 4 bases and the J segment 5 bases; nucleotides outside the gene matches: 8. CDR3 residues: CASSSPPSGAETQYF. The CDR3 DNA follows: TGTGCCAGCAGCTCCCCCCCTAGCGGGGCTGAGACCCAGTACTTC.

The V call is TRBV28, the J call TRBJ1-4; D might be TRBD1 (6 bases). V was clipped by 7 bases and J by 0 bases, with 15 bases between them. Germline V gives CDR1 MDHEN, CDR2 SYDVKM. The CDR3 contains 16 residues. CDR3 bases: TGTGCCAGCACCAGGGGAGGGAGCGCAACTAATGAAAAACTGTTTTTT. It encodes CASTRGGSATNEKLFF.

This clone has just one count. The chain recombines TRBV14 with TRBJ1-2; maybe TRBD1 (5 bases). Germline CDR1 SGHDN, CDR2 FVKESK. CDR3 size: 14 residues. Trimming cost V 2 bases and J 3 bases, with 10 bases left between them. In DNA, the CDR3 is TGTGCCAGCAGCCAAACAGGTCCTGACTATGGCTACACCTTC. This gives the protein CASSQTGPDYGYTF.

The chain employs TRBV18 and TRBJ1-2, with D possibly TRBD1 on 5 matching bases. V was trimmed by 2 bases and J by 0 bases, leaving 13 bases between them. CDR3 length: 16 residues. Germline V gene sequence: CDR1 KGHSH, CDR2 LQKENI. The CDR3 DNA is TGTGCCAGCTCACCATTGTTACAGGAAACTAACTATGGCTACACCTTC. It translates to CASSPLLQETNYGYTF.

On this clone: Sequence at one end of the junction differs from germline and may be a read error. The rearrangement joins TRBV7-9 to TRBJ1-1; no definite D call. The CDR3 loop spans 13 amino acids. CDR1 and CDR2 (germline): SEHNR, FQNEAQ (reference sequence). The CDR3 loop reads CSSSFRQNTEAFF. The CDR3 DNA reads TGTTCCAGCAGCTTCCGACAGAACACTGAAGCTTTCTTT.

This chain joins TRBV14 and TRBJ1-4; D perhaps matches TRBD1 (6 bases). The CDR3 has 15 amino acids. The germline gives CDR1 SGHDN, CDR2 FVKESK. Trimming stripped 3 bases from V and 5 bases from J, with 13 bases between. The CDR3 region is CASSQDSQSNEKLFF. The DNA for the CDR3 is TGTGCCAGCAGCCAGGACAGTCAATCCAATGAAAAACTGTTTTTT.

This clone was seen a few times. The gene calls are TRBV25-1 and TRBJ1-1, with D perhaps TRBD1 (5 bases). The CDR3 covers 17 residues. Germline CDR1 MGHDK, CDR2 SYGVNS. Trimming cost V 8 bases and J 0 bases, with 22 bases left between them. This chain's CDR3 is CASGAQGLGLMNTEAFF. The CDR3 coding sequence is TGTGCCAGCGGGGCGCAAGGTTTGGGACTCATGAACACTGAAGCTTTCTTT.

This clone was seen more than once but under ten times. V gene TRBV27 combines with J gene TRBJ2-7, with D unresolved. The CDR3 is 14 amino acids. Trimming took off 5 bases at V and 2 bases at J, with 13 bases between the two ends. Germline CDR1 is MNHEY and CDR2 is SMNVEV (reference sequence). The CDR3 sequence: CASSLIKSPYEQYF. CDR3 bases: TGTGCCAGCAGTCTAATAAAAAGCCCCTACGAGCAGTACTTC.

CDR3 nucleotides: TGTGCCAGCAGCTTCGGAGTCGGGGAGCACAATGAGCAGTTCTTC. Translation: CASSFGVGEHNEQFF. This chain links TRBV7-3 with TRBJ2-1; TRBD2 is a possible D gene (5 bases). Germline CDR1 and CDR2: SGHTA and FQGTGA. The CDR3 contains 15 residues. With 3 bases removed from V and 5 bases from J, the gap between germline ends came to 14 bases.

The rearrangement joins TRBV9 to TRBJ1-1; weak D call: TRBD1 (6 bases). Trimming stripped 3 bases from V and 1 base from J, with 7 bases between. Per germline, CDR1 SGDLS and CDR2 YYNGEE. CDR3 size: 13 residues. CDR3 amino acids: CASSEDRNTEAFF. The CDR3 bases are TGTGCCAGCAGCGAGGACAGGAACACTGAAGCTTTCTTT.

In its sample, this clone was seen once. The V call is TRBV19, the J call TRBJ1-5; the D is unclear. There are 12 residues in the CDR3. The germline V gene has CDR1 LNHDA and CDR2 SQIVND (reference sequence). V dropped 2 bases and J dropped 3 bases, with 2 bases sitting between them. CDR3 region: CASSILNQPQHF. DNA for the CDR3: TGTGCCAGTAGTATACTCAATCAGCCCCAGCATTTT.

The rearrangement uses TRBV10-3 and TRBJ1-6; no clear D gene. Germline V gene lookup returns CDR1 ENHRY and CDR2 SYGVKD. This CDR3 comprises 12 residues. V was clipped by 3 bases and J by 12 bases, with 9 bases between them. The chain's CDR3 is CAISDTAKPLHF. Written as DNA, the CDR3 is TGTGCCATCAGTGATACAGCTAAACCCCTCCACTTT.

This sequence joins TRBV6-5 and TRBJ1-1; D is ambiguous. The CDR3 length is 12 residues. Germline CDR1 reads MNHEY; CDR2 reads SVGAGI. V dropped 3 bases and J dropped 5 bases, with 7 bases sitting between them. For the CDR3, the DNA is TGTGCCAGCAGTTATAGTCGGACTGAAGCTTTCTTT. It specifies CASSYSRTEAFF.